Listed here is a single T cell receptor beta chain. As yet, its antigen is unknown. The data derive from a study of identifying expanded T cells in peripheral blood. Study-wide findings and caveats: Variance in clone template counts between roughly 2-week samples significantly increased with total template count across all healthy donors.

The protocol was immunoSEQ multiplex PCR, while the TCRdb copy is restricted to in-frame clones and leaves out a portion. The sample lists around 120,000 clones, about 88% seen once, with 8% to 9% in the top ten. Looked up from germline, CDR1 is LNHDA and CDR2 is SQIVND (reference sequence). Trimming cost V 5 bases and J 4 bases; bases outside gene matches: 15. The CDR3 is made up of 17 amino acids. The receptor was isolated from a person aged 18 to 70 in good health. The sample comprised blood. The J gene is TRBJ1-1, the V gene TRBV19; 8 nucleotides agree with TRBD1. Here the CDR3 reads CASSPDRGTSVGTEAFF. The CDR3 nucleotides read TGTGCCAGTAGTCCAGACAGGGGTACAAGTGTGGGCACTGAAGCTTTCTTT.